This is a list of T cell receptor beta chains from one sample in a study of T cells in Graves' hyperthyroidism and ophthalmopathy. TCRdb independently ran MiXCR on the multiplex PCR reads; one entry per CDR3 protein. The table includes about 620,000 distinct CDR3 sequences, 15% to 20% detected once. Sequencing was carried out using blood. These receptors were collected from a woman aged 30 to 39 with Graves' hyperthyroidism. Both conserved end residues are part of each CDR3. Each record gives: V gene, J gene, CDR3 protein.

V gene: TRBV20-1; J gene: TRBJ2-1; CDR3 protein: CSARGLVYFDFGNEQFF
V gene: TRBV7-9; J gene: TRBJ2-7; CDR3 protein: CASSLAVSSYEQYF
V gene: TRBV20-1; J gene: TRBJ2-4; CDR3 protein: CSARDRRRDIQYF
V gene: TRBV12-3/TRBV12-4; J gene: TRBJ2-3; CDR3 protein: CASSFGGEPDTQYF
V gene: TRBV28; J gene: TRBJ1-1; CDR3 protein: CASRVGWNTEAFF
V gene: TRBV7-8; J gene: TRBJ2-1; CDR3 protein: CASSLSGGNNEQFF
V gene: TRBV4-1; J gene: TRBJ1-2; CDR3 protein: CASSVNRGRGYGYTF
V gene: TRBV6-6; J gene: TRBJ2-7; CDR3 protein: CASSYTSSSDSYEQYF
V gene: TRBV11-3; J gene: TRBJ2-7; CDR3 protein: CASSSAGTGMAEQYF
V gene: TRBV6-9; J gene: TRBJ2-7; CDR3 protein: CASSPRQGATHEQYF
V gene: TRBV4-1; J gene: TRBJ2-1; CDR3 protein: CASSQAPGLADEQFF
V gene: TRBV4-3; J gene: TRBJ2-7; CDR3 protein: CASSQDSPGGGHYEQYF
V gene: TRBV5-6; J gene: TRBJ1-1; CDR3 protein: CASNRYGASTEAFF
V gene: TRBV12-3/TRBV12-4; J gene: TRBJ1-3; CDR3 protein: CASGLSGGGNTIYF
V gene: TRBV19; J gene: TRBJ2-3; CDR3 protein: CASRDGIDTDTQYF
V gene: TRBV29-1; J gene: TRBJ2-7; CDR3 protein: CSVVWGGSYEQYF
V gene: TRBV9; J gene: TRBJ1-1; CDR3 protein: CASSGTSTDTEAFF
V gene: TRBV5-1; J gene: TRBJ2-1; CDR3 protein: CASSLAEYSGNEQFF
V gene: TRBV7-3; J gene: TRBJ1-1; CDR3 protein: CASRGQWGTEAFF
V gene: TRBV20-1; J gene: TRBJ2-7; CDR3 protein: CSAPSDRKYYEQYF
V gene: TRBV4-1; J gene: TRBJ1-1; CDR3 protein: CASSHILGGGDTEAFF
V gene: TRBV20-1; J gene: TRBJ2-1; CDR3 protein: CSASASSAEYYNEQFF
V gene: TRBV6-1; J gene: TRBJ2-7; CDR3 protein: CASSSNTGSYEQYF
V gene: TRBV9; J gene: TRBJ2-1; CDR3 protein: CASSAPSGSSYNEQFF
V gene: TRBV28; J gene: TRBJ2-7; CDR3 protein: CASSGAGGAYEQYF
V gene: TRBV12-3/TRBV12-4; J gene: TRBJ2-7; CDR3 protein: CASSLTGEGEQYF
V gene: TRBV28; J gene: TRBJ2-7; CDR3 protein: CASSPPTGIRVQYF
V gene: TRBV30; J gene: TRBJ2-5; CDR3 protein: CAWSPHSGLAGVEPYF
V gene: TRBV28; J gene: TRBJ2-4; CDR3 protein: CASSTGGTKNIQYF
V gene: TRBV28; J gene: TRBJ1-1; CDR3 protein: CASSFLQGSEAFF
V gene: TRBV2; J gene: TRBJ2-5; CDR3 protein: CASRKLAGESETQYF
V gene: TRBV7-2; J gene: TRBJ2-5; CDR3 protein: CASNYRASQETQYF
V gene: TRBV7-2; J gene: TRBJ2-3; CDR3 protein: CASSLGVLSGSFTDTQYF
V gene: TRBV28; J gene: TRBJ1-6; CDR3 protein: CASSSQGSSYNSPLHF
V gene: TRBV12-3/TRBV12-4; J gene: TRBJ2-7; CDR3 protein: CASSRLGLALSSYEQYF
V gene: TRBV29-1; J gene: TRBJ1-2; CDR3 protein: CSVEDSFRVVYGYTF
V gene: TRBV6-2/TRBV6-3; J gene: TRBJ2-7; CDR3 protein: CASRPGTVTYEQYF
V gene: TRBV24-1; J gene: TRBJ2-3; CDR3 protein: CATSDLAGDTDTQYF
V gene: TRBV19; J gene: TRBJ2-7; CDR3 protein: CATTAGDISYEQYF
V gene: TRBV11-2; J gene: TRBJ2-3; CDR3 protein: CASSLEGAGDTQYF
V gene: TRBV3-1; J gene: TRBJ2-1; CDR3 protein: CASSQESIAGLTYNEQFF
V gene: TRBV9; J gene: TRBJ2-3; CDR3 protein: CASSSLSGKRNRDTQYF
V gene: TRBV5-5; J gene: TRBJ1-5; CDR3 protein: CASSYRQDRQPQHF
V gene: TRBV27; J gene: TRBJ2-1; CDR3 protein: CASSLLLASGGDEQFF
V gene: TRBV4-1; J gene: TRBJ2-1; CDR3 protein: CASQGLAGGSDEQFF
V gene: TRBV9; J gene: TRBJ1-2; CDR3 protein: CASSPPDRTGYTF
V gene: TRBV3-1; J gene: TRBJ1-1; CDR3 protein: CASGLTNTEAFF
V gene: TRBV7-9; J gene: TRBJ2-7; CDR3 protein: CASSLIVGTSGYEQYF
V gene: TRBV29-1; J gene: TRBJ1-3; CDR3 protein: CSVASDGNTIYF
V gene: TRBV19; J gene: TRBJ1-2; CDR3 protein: CASSNGQGPYMGYTF